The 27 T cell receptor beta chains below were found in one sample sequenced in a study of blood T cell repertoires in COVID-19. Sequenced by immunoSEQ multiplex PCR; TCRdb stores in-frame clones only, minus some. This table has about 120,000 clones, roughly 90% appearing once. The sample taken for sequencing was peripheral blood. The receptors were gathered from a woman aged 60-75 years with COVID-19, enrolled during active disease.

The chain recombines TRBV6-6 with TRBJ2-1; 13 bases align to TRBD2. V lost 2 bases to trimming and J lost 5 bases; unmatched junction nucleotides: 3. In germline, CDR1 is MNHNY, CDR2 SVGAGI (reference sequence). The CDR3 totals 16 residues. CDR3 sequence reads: CASSYGLAGDHNEQFF. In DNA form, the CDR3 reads TGTGCCAGCAGTTACGGACTAGCGGGGGACCACAATGAGCAGTTCTTC.

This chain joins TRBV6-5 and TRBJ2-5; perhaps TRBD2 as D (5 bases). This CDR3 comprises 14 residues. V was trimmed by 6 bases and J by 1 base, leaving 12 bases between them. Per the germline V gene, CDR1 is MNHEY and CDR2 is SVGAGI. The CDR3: CASRGSAVQETQYF. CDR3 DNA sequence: TGTGCCAGCAGGGGCTCAGCGGTCCAAGAGACCCAGTACTTC.

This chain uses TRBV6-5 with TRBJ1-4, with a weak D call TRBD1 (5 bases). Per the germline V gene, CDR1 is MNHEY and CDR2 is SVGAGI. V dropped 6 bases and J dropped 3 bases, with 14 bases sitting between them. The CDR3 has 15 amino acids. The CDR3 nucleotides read TGTGCCAGCAGGCGTTCAGGGATCCCTAATGAAAAACTGTTTTTT. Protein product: CASRRSGIPNEKLFF.

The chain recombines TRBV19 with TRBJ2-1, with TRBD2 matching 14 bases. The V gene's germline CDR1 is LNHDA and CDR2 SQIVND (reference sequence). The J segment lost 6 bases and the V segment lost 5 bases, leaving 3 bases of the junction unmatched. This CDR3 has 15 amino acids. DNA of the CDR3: TGTGCCAGTAGTCTGACTAGCGGGGGGGCCAATGAGCAGTTCTTC. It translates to CASSLTSGGANEQFF. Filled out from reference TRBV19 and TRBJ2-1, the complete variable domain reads DGGITQSPKYLFRKEGQNVTLSCEQNLNHDAMYWYRQDPGQGLRLIYYSQIVNDFQKGDIAEGYSVSREKKESFPLTVTSAQKNPTAFYLCASSLTSGGANEQFFGPGTRLTVL.

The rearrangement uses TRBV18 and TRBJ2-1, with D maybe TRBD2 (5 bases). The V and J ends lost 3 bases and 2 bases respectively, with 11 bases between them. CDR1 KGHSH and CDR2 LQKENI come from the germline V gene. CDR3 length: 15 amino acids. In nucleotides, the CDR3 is TGTGCCAGCTCACCCGAGGGCTTGGCCTACAATGAGCAGTTCTTC. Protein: CASSPEGLAYNEQFF.

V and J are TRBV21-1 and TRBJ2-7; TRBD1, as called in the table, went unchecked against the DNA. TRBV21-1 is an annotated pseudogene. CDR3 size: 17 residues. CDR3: CASSKGGPGQGSEEQYF. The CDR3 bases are TGTGCCAGCAGCAAAGGGGGCCCTGGACAGGGCTCAGAGGAGCAGTACTTC.

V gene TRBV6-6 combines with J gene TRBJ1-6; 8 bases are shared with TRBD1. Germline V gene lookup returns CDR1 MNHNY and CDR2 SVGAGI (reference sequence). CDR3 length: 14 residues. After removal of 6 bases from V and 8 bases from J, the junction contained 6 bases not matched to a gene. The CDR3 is CASSLNRGDSPLHF. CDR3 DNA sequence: TGTGCCAGCAGCCTAAACAGGGGGGATTCACCCCTCCACTTT.

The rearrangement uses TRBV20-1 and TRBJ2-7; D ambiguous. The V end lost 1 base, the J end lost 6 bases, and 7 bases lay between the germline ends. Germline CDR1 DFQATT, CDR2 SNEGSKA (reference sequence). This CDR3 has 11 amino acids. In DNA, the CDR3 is TGCAGTGCTAGAGTAGAAACCGAGCAGTACTTC. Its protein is CSARVETEQYF.

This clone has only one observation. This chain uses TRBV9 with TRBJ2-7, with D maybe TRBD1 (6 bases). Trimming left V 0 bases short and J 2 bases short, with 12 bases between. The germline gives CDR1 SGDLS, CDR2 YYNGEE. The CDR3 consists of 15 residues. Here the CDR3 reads CASSVVPGHPYEQYF. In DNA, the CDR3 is TGTGCCAGCAGCGTAGTGCCGGGACACCCCTACGAGCAGTACTTC.

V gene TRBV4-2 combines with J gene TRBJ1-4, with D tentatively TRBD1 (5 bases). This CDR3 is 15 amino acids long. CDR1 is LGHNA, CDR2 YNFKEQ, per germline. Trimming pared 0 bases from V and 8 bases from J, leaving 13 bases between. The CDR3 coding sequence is TGTGCCAGCAGCCAAGATATAGGGGACTCCGAAAAACTGTTTTTT. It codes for CASSQDIGDSEKLFF.

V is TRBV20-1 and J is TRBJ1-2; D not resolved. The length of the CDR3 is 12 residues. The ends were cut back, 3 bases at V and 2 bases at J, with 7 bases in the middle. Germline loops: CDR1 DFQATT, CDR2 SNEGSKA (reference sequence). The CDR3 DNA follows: TGCAGTGCTAGTAATCAGAACTATGGCTACACCTTC. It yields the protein CSASNQNYGYTF.

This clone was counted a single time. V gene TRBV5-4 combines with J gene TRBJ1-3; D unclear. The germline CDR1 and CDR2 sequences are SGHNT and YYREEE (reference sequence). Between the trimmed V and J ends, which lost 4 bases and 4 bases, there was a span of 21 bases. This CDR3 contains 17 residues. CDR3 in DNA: TGTGCCAGCAGCCGAACAATCCCGGAAGGACTGGGAAACACCATATATTTT. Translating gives CASSRTIPEGLGNTIYF.

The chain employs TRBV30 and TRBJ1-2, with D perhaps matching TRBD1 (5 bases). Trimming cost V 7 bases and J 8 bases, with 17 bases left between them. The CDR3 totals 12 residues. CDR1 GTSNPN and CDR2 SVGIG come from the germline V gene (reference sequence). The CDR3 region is CAYLAGGLGYTF. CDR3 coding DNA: TGTGCCTATCTGGCGGGGGGTCTCGGCTACACCTTC.

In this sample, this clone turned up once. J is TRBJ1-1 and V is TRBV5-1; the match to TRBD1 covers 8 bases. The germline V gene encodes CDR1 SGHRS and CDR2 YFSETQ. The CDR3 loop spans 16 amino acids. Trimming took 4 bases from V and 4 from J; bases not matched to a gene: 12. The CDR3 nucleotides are TGCGCCAGCAGCCCGCAGACAGGGGTTAAGAGCACTGAAGCTTTCTTT. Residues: CASSPQTGVKSTEAFF. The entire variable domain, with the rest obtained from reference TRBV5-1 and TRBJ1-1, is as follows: KAGVTQTPRYLIKTRGQQVTLSCSPISGHRSVSWYQQTPGQGLQFLFEYFSETQRNKGNFPGRFSGRQFSNSRSEMNVSTLELGDSALYLCASSPQTGVKSTEAFFGQGTRLTVV.

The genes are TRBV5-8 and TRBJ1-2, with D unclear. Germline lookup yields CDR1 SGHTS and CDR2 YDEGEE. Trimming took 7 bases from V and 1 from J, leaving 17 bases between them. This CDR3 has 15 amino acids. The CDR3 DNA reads TGTGCCAGCCAGCAAAACCTCAGGCTTAACTATGGCTACACCTTC. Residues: CASQQNLRLNYGYTF. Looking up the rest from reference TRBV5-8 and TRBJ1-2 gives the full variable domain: EAGVTQSPTHLIKTRGQQATLRCSPISGHTSVYWYQQALGLGLQFLLWYDEGEERNRGNFPPRFSGRQFPNYSSELNVNALELEDSALYLCASQQNLRLNYGYTFGSGTRLTVV.

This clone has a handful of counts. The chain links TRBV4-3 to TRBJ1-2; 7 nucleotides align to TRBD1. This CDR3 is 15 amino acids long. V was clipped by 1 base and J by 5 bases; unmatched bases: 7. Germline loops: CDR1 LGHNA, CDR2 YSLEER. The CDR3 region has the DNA TGCGCCAGCAGCCAAGCGAGGGGGCAGAGTTATGGCTACACCTTC. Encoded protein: CASSQARGQSYGYTF.

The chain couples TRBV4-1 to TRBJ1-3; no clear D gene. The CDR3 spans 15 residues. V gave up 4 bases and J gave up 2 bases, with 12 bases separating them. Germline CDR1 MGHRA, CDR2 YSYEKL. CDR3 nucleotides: TGCGCCAGCAGCCTAGGCGGTGGCGCTGGAAACACCATATATTTT. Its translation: CASSLGGGAGNTIYF.

CDR3 sequence reads: CASSLANSPGNYGYTF. The DNA of the CDR3 is TGTGCCAGCAGCTTAGCGAATTCTCCAGGGAACTATGGCTACACCTTC. This chain joins TRBV7-2 and TRBJ1-2, with D possibly TRBD1 on 5 matching bases. The CDR3 sequence is 16 residues long. Germline V gives CDR1 SGHTA, CDR2 FQGNSA. V was shortened by 0 bases and J by 2 bases, with 13 bases between the two germline ends. Together with reference TRBV7-2 and TRBJ1-2, the CDR3 gives the full variable domain: GAGVSQSPSNKVTEKGKDVELRCDPISGHTALYWYRQSLGQGLEFLIYFQGNSAPDKSGLPSDRFSAERTGGSVSTLTIQRTQQEDSAVYLCASSLANSPGNYGYTFGSGTRLTVV.

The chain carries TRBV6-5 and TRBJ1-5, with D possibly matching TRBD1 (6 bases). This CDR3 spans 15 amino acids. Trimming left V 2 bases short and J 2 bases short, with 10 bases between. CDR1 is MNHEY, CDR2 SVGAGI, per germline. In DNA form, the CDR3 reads TGTGCCAGCAGTTACACCAGGGGAGGCAATCAGCCCCAGCATTTT. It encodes CASSYTRGGNQPQHF.

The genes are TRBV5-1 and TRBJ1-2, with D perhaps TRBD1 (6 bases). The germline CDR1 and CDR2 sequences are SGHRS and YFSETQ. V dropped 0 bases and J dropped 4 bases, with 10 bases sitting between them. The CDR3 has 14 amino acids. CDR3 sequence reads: CASSLGDRPYGYTF. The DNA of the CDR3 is TGCGCCAGCAGCTTGGGTGACAGGCCCTATGGCTACACCTTC.

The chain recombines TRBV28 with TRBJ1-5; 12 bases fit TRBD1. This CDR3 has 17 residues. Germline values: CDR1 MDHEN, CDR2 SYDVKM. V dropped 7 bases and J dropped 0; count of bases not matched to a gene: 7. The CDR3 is CASIGTGGHYSNQPQHF. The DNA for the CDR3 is TGTGCCAGCATAGGGACAGGGGGCCATTATAGCAATCAGCCCCAGCATTTT.

In DNA, the CDR3 is TGCGCCAGCGGGCAGGGGAACTCTAACTATGGCTACACCTTC. Translation gives CASGQGNSNYGYTF. The chain is built from TRBV5-1 and TRBJ1-2; a possible D gene is TRBD1 (6 bases). The CDR3 loop spans 14 amino acids. In germline, CDR1 is SGHRS, CDR2 YFSETQ. V was trimmed by 7 bases and J by 0 bases, leaving 13 bases between them. Drawing the rest from reference TRBV5-1 and TRBJ1-2, the complete variable domain is KAGVTQTPRYLIKTRGQQVTLSCSPISGHRSVSWYQQTPGQGLQFLFEYFSETQRNKGNFPGRFSGRQFSNSRSEMNVSTLELGDSALYLCASGQGNSNYGYTFGSGTRLTVV.

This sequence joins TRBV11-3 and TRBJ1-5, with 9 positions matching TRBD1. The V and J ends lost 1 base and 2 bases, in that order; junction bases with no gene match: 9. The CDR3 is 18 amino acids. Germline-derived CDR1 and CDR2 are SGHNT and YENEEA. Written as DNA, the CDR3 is TGTGCCAGCAGCTTAGGGTACAGGGGGCCGTGGTGCAATCAGCCCCAGCATTTT. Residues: CASSLGYRGPWCNQPQHF.

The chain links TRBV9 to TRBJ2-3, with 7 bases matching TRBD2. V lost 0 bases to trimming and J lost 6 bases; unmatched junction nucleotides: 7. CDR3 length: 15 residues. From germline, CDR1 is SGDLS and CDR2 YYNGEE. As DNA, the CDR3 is TGTGCCAGCAGCGTAGCGGCGGGGGTGGGGGATACGCAGTATTTT. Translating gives CASSVAAGVGDTQYF.

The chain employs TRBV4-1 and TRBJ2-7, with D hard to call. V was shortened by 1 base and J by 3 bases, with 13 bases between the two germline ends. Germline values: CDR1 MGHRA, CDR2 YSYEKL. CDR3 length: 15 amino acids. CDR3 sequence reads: CASSQVASSNYEQYF. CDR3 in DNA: TGCGCCAGCAGCCAAGTGGCCAGTTCAAACTACGAGCAGTACTTC.

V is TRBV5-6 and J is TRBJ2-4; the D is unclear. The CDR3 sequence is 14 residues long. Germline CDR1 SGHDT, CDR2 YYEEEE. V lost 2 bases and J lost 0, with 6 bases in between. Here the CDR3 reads CASSFILAKNIQYF. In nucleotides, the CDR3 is TGTGCCAGCAGCTTTATCCTAGCCAAAAACATTCAGTACTTC.

CDR3 DNA sequence: TGTGCCATCAGTTCGGACAGGGCCGGGGAGCTGTTTTTT. As protein: CAISSDRAGELFF. V usage is TRBV10-3 and J usage is TRBJ2-2; TRBD1 aligns across 8 bases. The germline CDR1 and CDR2 sequences are ENHRY and SYGVKD. After removal of 5 bases from V and 6 bases from J, the junction contained 2 bases not matched to a gene. The CDR3 totals 13 residues.